The clone carrying this T cell receptor (beta chain) showed up just a few times. What it binds is not known. An Oncomine TCR Beta short-read assay was used to sequence the DNA from cultured CD4+ T cells. MiXCR, applied by TCRdb to the PCR reads, yields one record per CDR3 protein. The sample has tens of thousands of distinct CDR3 sequences, about 60% seen once. The record originates from a study of vaccination and CD4 T cells after COVID-19. Study-wide points: Only after vaccination were a median approximately 86% of convalescents' reactive clones seen.

The CDR3 extends over 17 amino acids. Per the germline V gene, CDR1 is SGHTA and CDR2 is FQGNSA. V lost 5 bases and J lost 6; bases outside the gene matches: 9. Treatment indicated: roughly 10-day PBMC culture with coronavirus spike peptide pools or control peptides (ViraFEST assay). The source material was CD4+ T cells from blood, cultured in vitro. The receptor's source is a human donor who had recovered from COVID-19. The rearrangement joins TRBV7-2 to TRBJ2-2; 13 nucleotides line up with TRBD2. DNA of the CDR3: TGTGCCAGCAGCCAAAGACTAGCGGGAGGTCGCGCCGGGGAGCTGTTTTTT. It codes for CASSQRLAGGRAGELFF.